This TCR beta chain was captured in a study of T cells in Graves' hyperthyroidism and ophthalmopathy. Whole-study results and caveats: The authors' 13 V-J model separated ophthalmopathy from stable hyperthyroidism. Blood also held most thyroid clonotypes expanded beyond 0.001.

Graves' hyperthyroidism showing no ophthalmopathy progression within 18 months was considered stable. Using less than 12 ml of fresh peripheral blood, PBMCs were prepared. Germline V lookup: CDR1 DFQATT, CDR2 SNEGSKA (reference sequence). Trimming at V came to 6 bases and at J to 1 base, leaving 6 bases not matched to a gene. The CDR3 totals 14 residues. RNA transcripts provided the source from which TCR beta CDR3 regions were amplified. When the TCR CDR3 underwent first-round RT-PCR, the HTBI primer set was used. In TCRdb, the multiplex PCR reads were re-called with MiXCR into one record per CDR3 protein. The sample includes 550,000 to 600,000 distinct CDR3 sequences, about a sixth seen only once; the top ten take approximately 18%. This clonotype was picked up many times. Its antigen is still unknown.

Material: blood. This chain uses TRBV20-1 with TRBJ1-5; 7 nucleotides align to TRBD1. The TCR comes from a woman between 18 and 30 years old with Graves' hyperthyroidism. As DNA, the CDR3 is TGCAGTGCGGCCCGGGACAGCAGCAATCAGCCCCAGCATTTT. Translation gives CSAARDSSNQPQHF.